The rows below give T cell receptor beta chains drawn from one sample of a study of HIV-infected patients and healthy controls. TCRdb re-called the 5' RACE reads through MiXCR, storing one row per CDR3 protein. The sample yields about 8,100 distinct CDR3 sequences, over 5% seen once. The sequencing here drew on blood, taken before antiretroviral therapy. These receptors were collected from an adult with HIV infection. Each CDR3 is given with its conserved first and last residue. Each record gives: D gene, clone size, J gene, V gene, CDR3 DNA, CDR3 protein. D genes are given only for firm matches. Clone size is stated in some rows and not others, as once, few, many or a class when expanded.

TRBD1,many,TRBJ1-1,TRBV6-5,TGTGCCAGCAGTTACTCGGGACAGCTCCAGACTGAAGCTTTCTTT,CASSYSGQLQTEAFF
NA,many,TRBJ2-5,TRBV7-2,TGTGCCAGCAGCTTAGGGTCGTTCTGGGGGGACCAAGAGACCCAGTACTTC,CASSLGSFWGDQETQYF
TRBD1,many,TRBJ2-2,TRBV5-4,TGTGCCAGCAGCCAACAGGGGGCGTATGGAACCGGGGAGCTGTTTTTT,CASSQQGAYGTGELFF
NA,many,TRBJ2-5,TRBV19,TGTGCCAGCCGAGCAGTTGCGGGTGAGACCCAGTACTTC,CASRAVAGETQYF
NA,few,TRBJ2-5,TRBV10-3,TGTGCCATCAAGAGAAGCCCTCAAGAGACCCAGTACTTC,CAIKRSPQETQYF
NA,many,TRBJ2-5,TRBV11-2,TGTGCCAGCAGCTTCTTGCAGGGACTAGAGACCCAGTACTTC,CASSFLQGLETQYF
NA,NA,TRBJ2-1,TRBV9,TGTGCCAGCAGCCCGGGAGTGGGGGCGCTCCGTACCAATGAGCAGTTCTTC,CASSPGVGALRTNEQFF
NA,many,TRBJ2-7,TRBV6-2/TRBV6-3,TGTGCCAGCAGTTACGGCCAGGGAGTAGGCGAGCAGTACTTC,CASSYGQGVGEQYF
TRBD1,few,TRBJ1-2,TRBV28,TGTGCCAGCAGTTTCCGTGACAGGGGTGGATATGGCTACACCTTC,CASSFRDRGGYGYTF
NA,many,TRBJ2-2,TRBV7-2,TGTGCCAGCAGATTTAGCGGCACCAACACCGGGGAGCTGTTTTTT,CASRFSGTNTGELFF
NA,many,TRBJ2-6,TRBV4-2,TGTGCCAGCAGCCAACCAGTAGGACGGAACCCTGGGGCCAACGTCCTGACTTTC,CASSQPVGRNPGANVLTF
NA,medium-sized,TRBJ2-3,TRBV19,TGTGCCAGTAGTATCTTGGGAGATACGCAGTATTTT,CASSILGDTQYF
NA,many,TRBJ2-3,TRBV5-1,TGCGCCAGCAGCTGGGGCGCAGGGAAGGATACGCAGTATTTT,CASSWGAGKDTQYF
NA,many,TRBJ2-3,TRBV7-3,TGTGCCAGCAGCTTAACAGGGGCTTCGGTAGATACGCAGTATTTT,CASSLTGASVDTQYF
NA,many,TRBJ2-6,TRBV29-1,TGCAGCGTTGGTGTCTCTGGGGCCAACGTCCTGACTTTC,CSVGVSGANVLTF
NA,many,TRBJ2-5,TRBV20-1,TGCAGTGCTAGAGAACCAGCCGGAACCCAAGAGACCCAGTACTTC,CSAREPAGTQETQYF
NA,medium-sized,TRBJ2-2,TRBV12-3/TRBV12-4,TGTGCCAGCAGTTTACGTGGGGGACTCACCGGGGAGCTGTTTTTT,CASSLRGGLTGELFF
TRBD2,many,TRBJ2-3,TRBV5-4,TGTGCCAGCAGCTTGTTAGCGGGGGCGGATACGCAGTATTTT,CASSLLAGADTQYF
NA,medium-sized,TRBJ2-1,TRBV7-9,TGTGCCAGCAGCTTCTCCGGGCCCACTTACTACAATGAGCAGTTCTTC,CASSFSGPTYYNEQFF
NA,many,TRBJ1-2,TRBV10-2,TGCGCCAGCAGGTCGACAGATAACTATGGCTACACCTTC,CASRSTDNYGYTF
NA,many,TRBJ1-2,TRBV29-1,TGCAGCACAGAAACCCGGGAGAGGACCTTCACTAACTATGGCTACACCTTC,CSTETRERTFTNYGYTF
TRBD1,many,TRBJ2-7,TRBV6-2/TRBV6-3,TGTGCCAGCAGTTACGGACAGGGCTTATACGAGCAGTACTTC,CASSYGQGLYEQYF
NA,few,TRBJ2-4,TRBV19,TGTGCCAGTAGTATTGGGACAACCTTAGCCAAAAACATTCAGTACTTC,CASSIGTTLAKNIQYF
NA,NA,TRBJ2-7,TRBV19,TGTGCCAGTAGCGGACCTACGAGCTCCTACGAGCAGTACTTC,CASSGPTSSYEQYF
NA,many,TRBJ1-3,TRBV6-5,TGTGCCAGCACCCTAAAACCGGGGGGAAACACCATATATTTT,CASTLKPGGNTIYF
NA,many,TRBJ2-3,TRBV7-8,TGTGCCAGCAGCCCCGGCCACCAAAAAGATACGCAGTATTTT,CASSPGHQKDTQYF
TRBD2,NA,TRBJ2-4,TRBV6-5,TGTGCCAGCAGCGGCGGGACTAGCGGGGGCCGGGGAGCCAAAAACATTCAGTACTTC,CASSGGTSGGRGAKNIQYF
NA,NA,TRBJ2-3,TRBV3-1,TGTGCCAGCAGCCAAGTGGGGGGCGGCGCAGATACGCAGTATTTT,CASSQVGGGADTQYF
NA,many,TRBJ2-2,TRBV6-1,TGTGCCAGCAGCGGTGGGACCGAGAACACCGGGGAGCTGTTTTTT,CASSGGTENTGELFF
NA,medium-sized,TRBJ2-2,TRBV9,TGTGCCAGCAGCGGGGGGCTGACCGGGGAGCTGTTTTTT,CASSGGLTGELFF
NA,many,TRBJ2-6,TRBV6-5,TGTGCCAGCGGGTGGACCGGCCTAGAAGGGGCCAACGTCCTGACTTTC,CASGWTGLEGANVLTF
TRBD1,many,TRBJ2-3,TRBV7-2,TGTGCCAGCAGCTTACGACAGGGGTTTTTCACAGATACGCAGTATTTT,CASSLRQGFFTDTQYF
NA,medium-sized,TRBJ2-1,TRBV9,TGTGCCAGCAGGGCAGGGGAGGACGAGCAGTTCTTC,CASRAGEDEQFF
NA,NA,TRBJ2-2,TRBV4-1,TGCGCCAGCAGCCGGGGACCGAACACCGGGGAGCTGTTTTTT,CASSRGPNTGELFF
NA,medium-sized,TRBJ2-5,TRBV7-3,TGTGCCAGCAGCCCGACAGGTCTCCAAGAGACCCAGTACTTC,CASSPTGLQETQYF
TRBD2,many,TRBJ2-2,TRBV6-6,TGTGCCAGCAGCCGCCGGACTAGCGGGAACACCGGGGAGCTGTTTTTT,CASSRRTSGNTGELFF
NA,medium-sized,TRBJ2-7,TRBV7-6,TGTGCCAGCAGCTTAGCTCCGGGGGCCGTATACGAGCAGTACTTC,CASSLAPGAVYEQYF
TRBD2,medium-sized,TRBJ2-1,TRBV7-9,TGTGCCAGCAGCAGTGGACTAGGTTGGTACAATGAGCAGTTCTTC,CASSSGLGWYNEQFF
NA,few,TRBJ2-3,TRBV19,TGTGCCAGTAGTCCCAACCGACAGGCCACAGATACGCAGTATTTT,CASSPNRQATDTQYF
NA,medium-sized,TRBJ2-2,TRBV11-1,TGTGCCAGCAGCTTTCTCCCCGGGGAGCTGTTTTTT,CASSFLPGELFF
NA,many,TRBJ2-5,TRBV10-2,TGCGCCAGCAGGCGGCCCCCGGAGACCCAGTACTTC,CASRRPPETQYF
NA,medium-sized,TRBJ2-5,TRBV7-9,TGTGCCAGCAGCTTTACGGCGGGGTCCTTTGATGAGACCCAGTACTTC,CASSFTAGSFDETQYF
TRBD2,medium-sized,TRBJ2-3,TRBV7-6,TGTGCCAGCAGCTCCCGGTCGGGGGGGTTAGATACGCAGTATTTT,CASSSRSGGLDTQYF
NA,many,TRBJ1-3,TRBV2,TGTGCCAGCAGTCTAGACAGTAGCTCTGGAAACACCATATATTTT,CASSLDSSSGNTIYF
NA,few,TRBJ1-2,TRBV2,TGTGCCAGCAGTGAAGCAGAAGGGGGTGGCTACACCTTC,CASSEAEGGGYTF
NA,many,TRBJ2-2,TRBV5-5,TGTGCCAGCAGCTTGCTCAGGACGAACACCGGGGAGCTGTTTTTT,CASSLLRTNTGELFF
NA,medium-sized,TRBJ1-5,TRBV12-3/TRBV12-4,TGTGCCAGCAGTTTAGCATGGGGAGGGCAGCCCCAGCATTTT,CASSLAWGGQPQHF
TRBD1,medium-sized,TRBJ2-3,TRBV9,TGTGCCAGCAGCGTAGACGGACAGGGTACAGATACGCAGTATTTT,CASSVDGQGTDTQYF
TRBD1,many,TRBJ2-7,TRBV6-6,TGTGCCAGCAGTTTTCGGACAGGGGTGTTAAACGAGCAGTACTTC,CASSFRTGVLNEQYF
TRBD2,many,TRBJ2-1,TRBV5-5,TGTGCCAGCAGCCGTCTAGCGGACAATGAGCAGTTCTTC,CASSRLADNEQFF
NA,many,TRBJ1-1,TRBV6-6,TGTGCCAGCAGGAAAACCGTAACAGGGTTGGGGACTGAAGCTTTCTTT,CASRKTVTGLGTEAFF
NA,many,TRBJ2-1,TRBV9,TGTGCCAGCAGCGTAGGGGGCCTTCGATTGGGTGAGCAGTTCTTC,CASSVGGLRLGEQFF
TRBD2,NA,TRBJ2-3,TRBV19,TGTGCCAGTAGTATAGCCCTAGCGGGGGGCCCAAGCACAGATACGCAGTATTTT,CASSIALAGGPSTDTQYF
NA,NA,TRBJ2-1,TRBV5-6,TGTGCCAGCAGCTTGCTCGCTTCTTCCGGGCCAAAATACAATGAGCAGTTCTTC,CASSLLASSGPKYNEQFF